The 28 T cell receptor beta chains below were found in one sample sequenced in a study of blood T cell repertoires in COVID-19. The method was immunoSEQ multiplex PCR; TCRdb's version includes in-frame clones alone and lacks a portion of them. The sample lists 95,000 to 100,000 clones, over 80% seen once, with roughly 17% in the top ten. The sample taken for sequencing was peripheral blood. The receptors derive from a man in his forties or fifties with acute or convalescent COVID-19.

The V gene is TRBV3-1 (or the pseudogene TRBV3-2), the J gene TRBJ1-2; D perhaps matches TRBD1 (5 bases). CDR1 LGHDT and CDR2 YNNKEL come from the germline V gene (reference sequence). With 0 bases removed from V and 8 bases from J, the gap between germline ends came to 13 bases. CDR3 size: 14 residues. The CDR3 protein is CASSQDWGGGGYTF. CDR3 sequence (DNA): TGTGCCAGCAGCCAAGATTGGGGGGGTGGCGGCTACACCTTC.

The chain couples TRBV2 to TRBJ2-5; a possible D gene is TRBD2 (6 bases). Germline loops: CDR1 SNHLY, CDR2 FYNNEI. The CDR3 totals 12 residues. The V gene lost 9 bases and the J gene lost 2 bases, with 10 bases spanning the gap. The CDR3 spells CARGGTQETQYF. DNA of the CDR3: TGTGCCAGGGGGGGAACGCAAGAGACCCAGTACTTC.

V and J are TRBV5-4 and TRBJ2-3, with D unresolved. The CDR3 covers 17 residues. Germline values: CDR1 SGHNT, CDR2 YYREEE (reference sequence). V dropped 0 bases and J dropped 1 base, with 15 bases sitting between them. The CDR3 is CASSLGGAPGRTDTQYF. For the CDR3, the DNA is TGTGCCAGCAGCTTGGGTGGAGCCCCTGGCCGCACAGATACGCAGTATTTT.

The chain employs TRBV12-3 or TRBV12-4 and TRBJ2-7, with TRBD2 as a possible D gene (5 bases). With 6 bases removed from V and 3 bases from J, the gap between germline ends came to 12 bases. The CDR3 contains 13 residues. As DNA, the CDR3 is TGTGCCAGCAGACACCGGGAAGACTACGAGCAGTACTTC. It specifies CASRHREDYEQYF.

This chain links TRBV14 with TRBJ2-3; 9 nucleotides align to TRBD2. J was trimmed by 4 bases and V by 3 bases; bases with no gene match: 8. There are 16 residues in the CDR3. Per germline, CDR1 SGHDN and CDR2 FVKESK. The CDR3 DNA reads TGTGCCAGCAGCCATCCTCCAGCGGGGGGTTCAGATACGCAGTATTTT. Translating gives CASSHPPAGGSDTQYF.

CDR3 residues: CASSPWTSGGAGATDTQYF. As DNA, the CDR3 is TGTGCCAGCAGTCCATGGACTAGCGGGGGGGCCGGAGCCACAGATACGCAGTATTTT. V usage is TRBV6-6 and J usage is TRBJ2-3; TRBD2 matches 15 bases. Losses at the gene ends were 5 bases for V and 2 bases for J; bases not matched to a gene: 11. Germline values: CDR1 MNHNY, CDR2 SVGAGI (reference sequence). The CDR3 is 19 residues long.

The CDR3 loop reads CASSPDRGSGYTF. The CDR3 DNA is TGTGCCAGCAGCCCCGACAGGGGGAGTGGCTACACCTTC. The rearrangement links TRBV12-3 or TRBV12-4 to TRBJ1-2; 9 bases agree with TRBD1. The CDR3 has 13 residues. With 6 bases clipped from V and 7 bases from J, the junction kept 6 bases outside the gene matches.

V and J are TRBV19 and TRBJ1-2, with D possibly being TRBD1 (6 bases). V shed 4 bases and J shed 7 bases, with 22 bases lying between them. Germline V gene data show CDR1 as LNHDA and CDR2 as SQIVND (reference sequence). The CDR3 consists of 16 residues. For the CDR3, the DNA is TGTGCCAGTAGTACCTCGACAGGTCTGACGCGATCTGGCTACACCTTC. Protein: CASSTSTGLTRSGYTF.

J is TRBJ1-1 and V is TRBV5-1, with no clear D. V was pared by 3 bases and J by 1 base, with 10 bases between. The CDR3 is 14 amino acids. Germline V gene data show CDR1 as SGHRS and CDR2 as YFSETQ. CDR3: CASSSTPGNTEAFF. CDR3 in DNA: TGCGCCAGCAGCTCCACTCCAGGGAACACTGAAGCTTTCTTT.

The rearrangement links TRBV5-1 to TRBJ2-5; no clear D gene. Trimming cost V 2 bases and J 2 bases, with 10 bases left between them. Germline V gene data show CDR1 as SGHRS and CDR2 as YFSETQ. The CDR3 runs to 14 residues. CDR3: CASSLSTKQETQYF. Here the CDR3 DNA reads TGCGCCAGCAGCTTATCCACAAAACAAGAGACCCAGTACTTC. The full variable domain, its missing parts supplied by reference TRBV5-1 and TRBJ2-5, is KAGVTQTPRYLIKTRGQQVTLSCSPISGHRSVSWYQQTPGQGLQFLFEYFSETQRNKGNFPGRFSGRQFSNSRSEMNVSTLELGDSALYLCASSLSTKQETQYFGPGTRLLVL.

This clone was picked up one time. The chain couples TRBV6-2 or TRBV6-3 to TRBJ1-1; possible D gene TRBD1, 6 bases. With 4 bases removed from V and 2 bases from J, the gap between germline ends came to 8 bases. Germline lookup yields CDR1 MNHEY and CDR2 SVGEGT. The CDR3 totals 13 residues. The CDR3 region has the DNA TGTGCCAGCAGTTTGACAGGAAACACTGAAGCTTTCTTT. Translating gives CASSLTGNTEAFF.

The J gene is TRBJ1-2, the V gene TRBV7-2, with D hard to call. This CDR3 comprises 12 residues. In germline, CDR1 is SGHTA, CDR2 FQGNSA. V lost 2 bases and J lost 5, with 6 bases in between. The CDR3 loop reads CASSLRGYGYTF. The CDR3 DNA is TGTGCCAGCAGCTTACGGGGATATGGCTACACCTTC.

This sequence joins TRBV2 and TRBJ2-5; 10 positions match TRBD2. CDR1 is SNHLY and CDR2 is FYNNEI in the germline V gene. With V trimmed by 5 bases and J by 4 bases, 7 bases remained unmatched. The CDR3 runs 15 residues. The CDR3 bases are TGTGCCAGCAGTTCCGAGCGGGGGGGCCGAGAGACCCAGTACTTC. It is translated as CASSSERGGRETQYF.

The V and J genes are TRBV11-3 and TRBJ2-7; TRBD1 agrees at 8 bases. CDR1 and CDR2 (germline): SGHNT, YENEEA. The CDR3 is 12 residues long. The V and J ends lost 4 bases and 5 bases, in that order; junction bases with no gene match: 1. The CDR3 coding sequence is TGTGCCAGCAGCTCACAGGGGGACGAGCAGTACTTC. Protein: CASSSQGDEQYF.

The chain employs TRBV9 and TRBJ2-3, with D uncertain. The CDR3 length is 16 residues. In germline, CDR1 is SGDLS, CDR2 YYNGEE. V lost 0 bases and J 2 bases, leaving 13 bases between the germline ends. The CDR3 DNA follows: TGTGCCAGCAGCGTAGTGTCAGCGACTTCCACAGATACGCAGTATTTT. It specifies CASSVVSATSTDTQYF. Together with reference TRBV9 and TRBJ2-3, the CDR3 gives the full variable domain: DSGVTQTPKHLITATGQRVTLRCSPRSGDLSVYWYQQSLDQGLQFLIQYYNGEERAKGNILERFSAQQFPDLHSELNLSSLELGDSALYFCASSVVSATSTDTQYFGPGTRLTVL.

CDR3 nucleotides: TGTGCCAGCAGCTTGTGGAGCATAGGGACAACGGCTGGCTACACCTTC. Translating it yields CASSLWSIGTTAGYTF. V gene TRBV5-4 combines with J gene TRBJ1-2, with D possibly matching TRBD1 (6 bases). V lost 1 base and J lost 7, with 20 bases in between. The CDR3 runs 16 residues. Germline CDR1 reads SGHNT; CDR2 reads YYREEE (reference sequence).

This clone was recorded a few times. The genes are TRBV7-2 and TRBJ1-2; no reliable D call. CDR1 and CDR2 (germline): SGHTA, FQGNSA. The V end was cut by 8 bases, the J end by 1 base, with 11 bases between. The CDR3 has 13 residues. CDR3: CASGHLVNYGYTF. CDR3 nucleotides: TGTGCCAGCGGGCATTTAGTTAACTATGGCTACACCTTC.

The chain has TRBV9 and TRBJ2-2; weak D call: TRBD1 (5 bases). Deletions cut 0 bases from V and 7 bases from J, with 10 bases between. This CDR3 contains 14 residues. Germline CDR1 SGDLS, CDR2 YYNGEE. The CDR3, as DNA: TGTGCCAGCAGCGTAGTCGAGCAGGGCGGGGAGCTGTTTTTT. This translates into CASSVVEQGGELFF.

This clone was recorded only once. The J gene is TRBJ1-4, the V gene TRBV19, with 10 bases that match TRBD1. This CDR3 comprises 16 residues. Germline trimming cut 7 bases from V and 7 bases from J; bases unmatched to any gene: 12. Germline V gene sequence: CDR1 LNHDA, CDR2 SQIVND (reference sequence). CDR3 nucleotide sequence: TGTGCCAGTACCCCGGGACAGGGGCTTGGCTTTGAAAAACTGTTTTTT. Encoded protein: CASTPGQGLGFEKLFF.

The chain is built from TRBV20-1 and TRBJ2-7; D unclear. The V end was cut by 0 bases, the J end by 6 bases, with 3 bases between. Germline assignment: CDR1 DFQATT and CDR2 SNEGSKA (reference sequence). The CDR3 sequence is 10 residues long. CDR3 sequence (DNA): TGCAGTGCTAGAGAGGCCGAGCAGTACTTC. Translating gives CSAREAEQYF.

The J gene is TRBJ1-5, the V gene TRBV19, with 7 bases that match TRBD1. The CDR3 extends over 15 amino acids. Germline trimming cut 10 bases from V and 2 bases from J; bases unmatched to any gene: 11. The V gene's germline CDR1 is LNHDA and CDR2 SQIVND (reference sequence). The CDR3 sequence is CATSSRGVRNQPQHF. The CDR3 DNA sequence: TGTGCCACCTCGTCCAGGGGGGTTCGCAATCAGCCCCAGCATTTT. The full variable domain, its missing parts supplied by reference TRBV19 and TRBJ1-5, is DGGITQSPKYLFRKEGQNVTLSCEQNLNHDAMYWYRQDPGQGLRLIYYSQIVNDFQKGDIAEGYSVSREKKESFPLTVTSAQKNPTAFYLCATSSRGVRNQPQHFGDGTRLSIL.

V and J are TRBV4-2 and TRBJ1-1; the D gene is possibly TRBD1 (5 bases). Between the trimmed V and J ends, which lost 0 bases and 5 bases, there was a span of 13 bases. This CDR3 spans 15 amino acids. From germline, CDR1 is LGHNA and CDR2 YNFKEQ. The CDR3 nucleotides read TGTGCCAGCAGCCAAGATAGGAGGGGACGAACTGAAGCTTTCTTT. Translation gives CASSQDRRGRTEAFF.

This chain uses TRBV6-6 with TRBJ1-1; maybe TRBD1 (6 bases). V was clipped by 3 bases and J by 1 base, with 9 bases between them. There are 14 residues in the CDR3. CDR1 is MNHNY, CDR2 SVGAGI, per germline (reference sequence). CDR3 protein: CASSYIRGNTEAFF. CDR3 DNA sequence: TGTGCCAGCAGTTATATCAGGGGGAACACTGAAGCTTTCTTT.

This rearrangement joins TRBV5-8 to TRBJ1-1, with D possibly matching TRBD1 (5 bases). CDR3 length: 14 amino acids. The germline V gene encodes CDR1 SGHTS and CDR2 YDEGEE. V was pared by 2 bases and J by 2 bases, with 10 bases between. The CDR3 region has the DNA TGTGCCAGCAGCTTCGGAGGGGTTAACACTGAAGCTTTCTTT. Amino acid sequence: CASSFGGVNTEAFF.

The J gene is TRBJ1-1, the V gene TRBV5-1; 10 positions agree with TRBD1. V lost 3 bases to trimming and J lost 8 bases; unmatched junction nucleotides: 10. Germline loops: CDR1 SGHRS, CDR2 YFSETQ. This CDR3 has 15 residues. The CDR3 sequence is CASSYGTGELEEAFF. The CDR3 DNA sequence: TGCGCCAGCAGCTACGGGACAGGGGAGCTAGAGGAAGCTTTCTTT.

The chain combines TRBV27 with TRBJ1-2, with D perhaps TRBD1 (5 bases). CDR1 and CDR2 (germline): MNHEY, SMNVEV (reference sequence). V lost 6 bases to trimming and J lost 4 bases, with 18 bases between them. CDR3 size: 15 residues. The CDR3 DNA reads TGTGCCAGCAGGGAATTAGGGGTTAAAAGCTATGGCTACACCTTC. This gives the protein CASRELGVKSYGYTF.

V gene TRBV27 combines with J gene TRBJ1-1; no clear D. The CDR3 length is 14 residues. V dropped 6 bases and J dropped 5 bases, with 16 bases sitting between them. Germline V lookup: CDR1 MNHEY, CDR2 SMNVEV (reference sequence). In DNA, the CDR3 is TGTGCCAGCAGCATGGGGAGTACGGTGACTGAAGCTTTCTTT. Translation: CASSMGSTVTEAFF.

This sequence joins TRBV6-6 and TRBJ2-2; 7 bases line up with TRBD2. Germline assignment: CDR1 MNHNY and CDR2 SVGAGI (reference sequence). V shed 2 bases, J shed 3 bases, and the junction held 0 bases outside the gene matches. The CDR3 runs 14 residues. The CDR3 nucleotides read TGTGCCAGCAGTTACGCGGGGGACACCGGGGAGCTGTTTTTT. This codes for CASSYAGDTGELFF.